This T cell receptor (beta chain) was sequenced for a study of shared clonotypes between healthy human individuals. Overall study: A donor's plate count was three for CD4 naive and three for CD4 memory; CD8 naive had two and CD8 memory one. Findings and caveats of the study: Generation probabilities were higher for clonotypes shared across all four sorted-subset donors than for unshared ones.

This CDR3 is 14 amino acids long. Germline CDR1 reads SGHNT; CDR2 reads YYREEE (reference sequence). The junction had 8 bases not matched to a gene; V was cut back by 10 bases and J by 1 base. The study separated CD4+ cells into CD45RA+ naive and CD45RA-negative memory subsets. This clone is a singleton in its sample. The antigen is unknown. Using approximately 190 ng DNA, 30,000 to 35,000 T cell genomes, the sorted-subset replicate PCRs were run. Sequencing was performed with immunoSEQ multiplex PCR; in TCRdb, only in-frame clones are kept and a portion is missing. The sample lists about 1.1 million clones, 75% to 85% seen once, with around 0.6% in the top ten.

The sequenced sample consisted of memory CD4+ T cells from PBMCs. Stated subset: CD45RA-negative fraction. The sequence came from a man aged 18 to 30 in good health. Some clones in this sample may be carry-over from other donors' samples. The chain has TRBV5-4 and TRBJ2-1; the match to TRBD2 covers 7 bases. CDR3 loop: CAVGSGRSYNEQFF. The CDR3 nucleotides read TGTGCCGTTGGGTCCGGGAGGTCCTACAATGAGCAGTTCTTC.